This T cell receptor (beta chain) was recorded in a study of Ad26.COV2.S vaccination and SARS-CoV-2 variants. For the study at large: Enrollment placed the donor in the COV1001 Ad26.COV2.S trial arm. Study-wide points: Following vaccination, spike-specific CD8+ and CD4+ T cell responses reportedly exhibited substantial breadth. Researchers reported similar non-spike TCR breadth in vaccine and placebo recipients.

CDR1 SGHTA and CDR2 FQGNSA come from the germline V gene. The V end lost 4 bases, the J end lost 6 bases, and 19 bases lay between the germline ends. This CDR3 is 16 amino acids long. Treatment of the sample: over 15 received Ad26.COV2.S at low or high dose, single or two shots; about 5 received placebo; per-sample allocation not given. Collection of the samples took place on day 63 after the first injection of vaccine or placebo. Libraries were prepared by immunoSEQ multiplex PCR; TCRdb keeps only in-frame clonotypes and omits some of them. The sample includes 350,000 to 400,000 clones, approximately 91% of them seen just once. For this clone: Its antigen is currently unknown.

The receptor's source is a person aged 18-60 years who received the Ad26.COV2.S COVID-19 vaccine or a placebo. Sequences were derived from peripheral blood, sampled in a trial of Ad26.COV2.S vaccine versus placebo. This chain connects TRBV7-2 to TRBJ2-1, with TRBD2 as a possible D gene (7 bases). CDR3 sequence (DNA): TGTGCCAGCAGCTGGCGAGGGGGGGAACAATTCAATGAGCAGTTCTTC. Protein product: CASSWRGGEQFNEQFF. Complete variable domain (other parts from reference TRBV7-2 and TRBJ2-1): GAGVSQSPSNKVTEKGKDVELRCDPISGHTALYWYRQSLGQGLEFLIYFQGNSAPDKSGLPSDRFSAERTGGSVSTLTIQRTQQEDSAVYLCASSWRGGEQFNEQFFGPGTRLTVL.